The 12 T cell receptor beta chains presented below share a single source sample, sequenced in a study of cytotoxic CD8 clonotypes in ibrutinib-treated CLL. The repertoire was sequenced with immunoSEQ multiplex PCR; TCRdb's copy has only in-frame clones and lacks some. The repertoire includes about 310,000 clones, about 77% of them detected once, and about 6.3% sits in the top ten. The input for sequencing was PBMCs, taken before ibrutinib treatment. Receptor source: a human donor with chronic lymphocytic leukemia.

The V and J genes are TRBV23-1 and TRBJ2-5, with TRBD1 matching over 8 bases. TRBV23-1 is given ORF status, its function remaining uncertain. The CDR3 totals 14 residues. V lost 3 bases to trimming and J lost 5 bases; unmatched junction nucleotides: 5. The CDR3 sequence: CASSQNHRGETQYF. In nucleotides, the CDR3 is TGCGCCAGCAGTCAGAACCACAGGGGGGAGACCCAGTACTTC.

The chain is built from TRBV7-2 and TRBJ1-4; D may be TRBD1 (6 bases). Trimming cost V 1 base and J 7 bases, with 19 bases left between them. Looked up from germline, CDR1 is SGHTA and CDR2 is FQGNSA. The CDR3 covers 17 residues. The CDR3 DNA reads TGTGCCAGCAGCTTAGACTACTCAGGGGTTCCTGGTGAAAAACTGTTTTTT. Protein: CASSLDYSGVPGEKLFF. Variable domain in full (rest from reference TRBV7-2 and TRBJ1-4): GAGVSQSPSNKVTEKGKDVELRCDPISGHTALYWYRQSLGQGLEFLIYFQGNSAPDKSGLPSDRFSAERTGGSVSTLTIQRTQQEDSAVYLCASSLDYSGVPGEKLFFGSGTQLSVL.

CDR3 sequence (DNA): TGCAGTGCTGAGCAGGGGGCTGGGGCTTTCTTT. This translates into CSAEQGAGAFF. The rearrangement joins TRBV20-1 to TRBJ1-1, with TRBD1 matching 8 bases. J lost 11 bases, V lost 5 bases, and 7 bases had no gene match. This CDR3 contains 11 residues. Germline V gene sequence: CDR1 DFQATT, CDR2 SNEGSKA (reference sequence).

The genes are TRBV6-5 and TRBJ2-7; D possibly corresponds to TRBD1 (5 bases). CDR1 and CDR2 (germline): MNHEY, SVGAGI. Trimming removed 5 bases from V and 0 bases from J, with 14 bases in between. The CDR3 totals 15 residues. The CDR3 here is CASSTTGWSSYEQYF. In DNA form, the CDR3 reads TGTGCCAGCAGTACTACAGGCTGGAGCTCCTACGAGCAGTACTTC.

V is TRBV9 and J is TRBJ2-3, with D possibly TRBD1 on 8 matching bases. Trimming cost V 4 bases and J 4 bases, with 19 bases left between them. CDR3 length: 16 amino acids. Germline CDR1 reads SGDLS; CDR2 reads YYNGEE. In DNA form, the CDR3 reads TGTGCCAGCAGCCCCGTCGACAGGGGAGGGCCAGATACGCAGTATTTT. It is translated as CASSPVDRGGPDTQYF.

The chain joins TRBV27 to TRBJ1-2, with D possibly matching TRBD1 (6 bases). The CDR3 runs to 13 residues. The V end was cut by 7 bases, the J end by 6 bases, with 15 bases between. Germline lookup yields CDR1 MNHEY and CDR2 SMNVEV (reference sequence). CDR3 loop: CASTDRKGDGYTF. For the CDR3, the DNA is TGTGCCAGCACCGACAGAAAGGGGGATGGCTACACCTTC.

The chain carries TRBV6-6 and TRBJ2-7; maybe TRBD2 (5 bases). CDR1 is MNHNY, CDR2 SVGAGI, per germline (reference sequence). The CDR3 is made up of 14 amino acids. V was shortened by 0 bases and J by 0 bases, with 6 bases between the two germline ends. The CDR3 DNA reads TGTGCCAGCAGTTACTCGGGAGACTCCTACGAGCAGTACTTC. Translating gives CASSYSGDSYEQYF.

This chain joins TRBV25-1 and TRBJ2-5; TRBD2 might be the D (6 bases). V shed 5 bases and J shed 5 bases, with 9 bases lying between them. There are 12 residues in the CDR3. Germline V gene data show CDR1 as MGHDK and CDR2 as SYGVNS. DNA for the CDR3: TGTGCCAGCAGTTATGGAGGGGAGACCCAGTACTTC. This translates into CASSYGGETQYF.

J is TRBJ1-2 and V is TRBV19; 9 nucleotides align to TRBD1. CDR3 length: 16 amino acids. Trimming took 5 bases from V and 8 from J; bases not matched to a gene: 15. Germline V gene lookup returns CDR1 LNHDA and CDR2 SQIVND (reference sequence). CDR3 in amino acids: CASSHTWGDRESGYTF. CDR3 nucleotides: TGTGCCAGTAGTCACACCTGGGGGGACAGGGAATCGGGCTACACCTTC.

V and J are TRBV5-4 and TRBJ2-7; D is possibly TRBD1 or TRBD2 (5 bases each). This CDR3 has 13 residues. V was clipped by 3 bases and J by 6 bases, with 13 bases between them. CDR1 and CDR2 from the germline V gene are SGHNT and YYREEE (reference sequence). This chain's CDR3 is CASSSGTPGEQYF. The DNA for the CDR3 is TGTGCCAGCAGCTCCGGGACCCCTGGCGAGCAGTACTTC.

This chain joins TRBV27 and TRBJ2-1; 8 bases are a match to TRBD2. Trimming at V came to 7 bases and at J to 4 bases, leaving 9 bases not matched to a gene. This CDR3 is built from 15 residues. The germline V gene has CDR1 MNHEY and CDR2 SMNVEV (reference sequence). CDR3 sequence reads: CASTPTSGDYNEQFF. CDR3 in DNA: TGTGCCAGCACCCCTACTAGCGGAGATTACAATGAGCAGTTCTTC.

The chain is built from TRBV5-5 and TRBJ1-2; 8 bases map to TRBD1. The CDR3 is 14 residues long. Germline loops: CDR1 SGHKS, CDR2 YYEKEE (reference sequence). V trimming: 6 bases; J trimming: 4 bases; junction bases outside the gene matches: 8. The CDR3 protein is CASILGQATYGYTF. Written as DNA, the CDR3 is TGTGCCAGCATCCTGGGACAGGCCACCTATGGCTACACCTTC. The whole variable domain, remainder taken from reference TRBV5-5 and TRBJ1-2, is DAGVTQSPTHLIKTRGQQVTLRCSPISGHKSVSWYQQVLGQGPQFIFQYYEKEERGRGNFPDRFSARQFPNYSSELNVNALLLGDSALYLCASILGQATYGYTFGSGTRLTVV.